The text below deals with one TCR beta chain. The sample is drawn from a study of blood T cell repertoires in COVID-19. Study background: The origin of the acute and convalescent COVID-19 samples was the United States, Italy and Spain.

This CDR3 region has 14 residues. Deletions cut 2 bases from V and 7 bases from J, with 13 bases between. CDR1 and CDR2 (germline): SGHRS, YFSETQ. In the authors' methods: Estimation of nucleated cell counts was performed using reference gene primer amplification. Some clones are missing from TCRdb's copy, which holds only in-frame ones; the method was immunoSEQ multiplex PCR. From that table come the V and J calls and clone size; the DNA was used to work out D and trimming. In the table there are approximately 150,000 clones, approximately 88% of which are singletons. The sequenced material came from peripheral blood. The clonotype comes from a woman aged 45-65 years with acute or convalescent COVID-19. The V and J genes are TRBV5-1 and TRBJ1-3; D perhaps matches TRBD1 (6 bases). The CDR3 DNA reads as TGCGCCAGCAGCTTAGGCCAGGGGATCAACACCATATATTTT. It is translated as CASSLGQGINTIYF.